A selection of T cell receptor beta chains follows, all from one sample in a study of shared clonotypes between healthy human individuals. TCRdb keeps only in-frame clones here, not all; method: immunoSEQ multiplex PCR. The sample carries hundreds of thousands of clones, approximately 95% recorded once. Sample: naive CD8+ T cells sorted from blood. All receptors come from a woman in her thirties in good health. The CDR3 runs from the conserved cysteine through the conserved F or W.

15,TRBV13,TRBJ1-2,CASSPGQGTNYGYTF
15,TRBV7-2,TRBJ2-7,CASSFAGTGAFEQYF
17,TRBV5-1,TRBJ2-2,CASSLALGGQGSLELFF
14,TRBV9,TRBJ1-1,CASSVEGANTEAFF
13,TRBV28,TRBJ2-7,CASTIGRSYEQYF
16,TRBV19,TRBJ2-7,CASSIAPSGSGYEQYF
14,TRBV19,TRBJ2-3,CASSEGTGTDTQYF
13,TRBV11-3,TRBJ2-7,CASSLSGNHEQYF
14,TRBV15,TRBJ1-1,CATSLAERGGEAFF
15,TRBV10-1,TRBJ2-7,CASSESTGGPNEQYF
16,TRBV19,TRBJ2-7,CASSIDHEYGRYEQYF
15,TRBV7-5,TRBJ1-5,CVRPTRGDSNQPQHF
14,TRBV11-2,TRBJ2-7,CASRGELPAYEQYF
14,TRBV14,TRBJ2-7,CASSHKPSPGEQYF
8,TRBV29-1,TRBJ2-6,CSVGDGGF
15,TRBV19,TRBJ2-1,CATQVELADYNEQFF
17,TRBV19,TRBJ1-2,CASSNIPAREGNYGYTF
13,TRBV27,TRBJ2-3,CASSSTLTDTQYF
14,TRBV27,TRBJ2-1,CASSLASGYNEQFF
14,TRBV6-1,TRBJ1-2,CASLFKGGGLGYTF
14,TRBV28,TRBJ1-2,CASSFIGQNYGYTF
15,TRBV11-2,TRBJ2-7,CASSFPSGTSYEQYF
12,TRBV7-8,TRBJ1-1,CASSLEVPEAFF
13,TRBV28,TRBJ1-5,CASSWTGDQPQHF
11,TRBV13,TRBJ2-5,CASSYQGTQYF
15,TRBV28,TRBJ2-1,CASSPRGQGFDEQFF
17,TRBV5-4,TRBJ1-4,CASSLTPGYATNEKLFF
14,TRBV7-3,TRBJ2-5,CASSATQGRETQYF
15,TRBV7-9,TRBJ2-7,CASSALTHRPYEQYF
15,TRBV14,TRBJ2-2,CASSQLGADTGELFF
14,TRBV6-5,TRBJ2-1,CASSWSGRANEQFF
17,TRBV5-1,TRBJ1-2,CASSFRDRGGGNYGYTF
13,TRBV28,TRBJ2-7,CASRAVLFYEQYF
15,TRBV5-6,TRBJ2-1,CASSWGTSVYNEQFF
15,TRBV13,TRBJ1-2,CASSVGQGLYYGYTF
16,TRBV11-2,TRBJ2-1,CASSEIGQTFYNEQFF
15,TRBV27,TRBJ2-7,CASSLVGTGLDEQYF
14,TRBV5-1,TRBJ1-1,CASSSPTGNAEAFF
14,TRBV7-9,TRBJ1-1,CASSLVVGATEAFF
14,TRBV27,TRBJ1-1,CASSPGGSNTEAFF
16,TRBV28,TRBJ1-1,CASSVGQGHRGAEAFF
14,TRBV28,TRBJ1-1,CASSFKQGFTEAFF
17,TRBV4-2,TRBJ2-2,CASSQEAGTANTGELFF
14,TRBV13,TRBJ1-3,CASSLGSSGNTIYF
11,TRBV29-1,TRBJ1-1,CSVDRGIGTFF
14,TRBV27,TRBJ2-7,CASSFRTREGEQYF
12,TRBV6-5,TRBJ1-1,CASSWDSTEAFF
18,TRBV28,TRBJ2-7,CASSPLLVTSGRVYEQYF
15,TRBV11-2,TRBJ2-7,CASSSTTGIGDEQYF
13,TRBV28,TRBJ1-4,CASSLMGSEKLFF
16,TRBV6-1,TRBJ2-7,CASSELVWELTYEQYF
14,TRBV28,TRBJ2-7,CASSPSGRADEQYF
13,TRBV9,TRBJ2-3,CASSVAKSDTQYF
15,TRBV28,TRBJ2-7,CASSTFRDRAYEQYF
14,TRBV5-6,TRBJ2-3,CASSSGLEPNTQYF
14,TRBV13,TRBJ2-7,CASSLRGSRDEQYF
13,TRBV6-5,TRBJ1-1,CASSYMGLTEAFF
16,TRBV7-9,TRBJ2-6,CAGAGTQTTGANVLTF
15,TRBV7-8,TRBJ2-2,CASSLHRGLGGELFF
14,TRBV19,TRBJ1-2,CASSSRQAYYGYTF